The T cell receptor (beta chain) under discussion was sequenced for a study of OX40 agonist ivuxolimab in advanced cancers. The germline V gene has CDR1 MDHEN and CDR2 SYDVKM. Trimming took 6 bases from V and 5 from J, leaving 8 bases between them. This CDR3 is 11 amino acids long. This clone has just a few counts. Profiling relied on immunoSEQ multiplex PCR, and the TCRdb table lists in-frame clones only, not all of them. The repertoire has about 95,000 clones, 75% to 90% of them found once; the top ten carry approximately 0.3%. This sample comprised CD4+ or CD8+ T cells sorted from blood, obtained in a trial of the OX40 agonist ivuxolimab. The chain recombines TRBV28 with TRBJ2-7; unclear D gene. This receptor was taken from an adult with an advanced solid tumor such as melanoma, head and neck, liver or kidney cancer. The CDR3 loop is CASSGWNEQYF. The DNA of the CDR3 is TGTGCCAGCAGCGGGTGGAACGAGCAGTACTTC.